This TCR beta chain was sequenced for a study of blood T cell repertoires in COVID-19. Overall study: Sources were T cells, B-cell-depleted T cells, or PBMCs; the material itself was cDNA or gDNA.

The protocol was immunoSEQ multiplex PCR, while the TCRdb copy is restricted to in-frame clones and leaves out a portion. The table records some 28,000 clones, 87% of them present only once. CDR3 length: 17 amino acids. Losses at the gene ends were 2 bases for V and 0 bases for J; bases not matched to a gene: 11. The germline V gene has CDR1 SGDLS and CDR2 YYNGEE. The chain links TRBV9 to TRBJ2-7; 7 positions match TRBD2. The specimen was peripheral blood. The TCR originated in a human donor in a cohort sampled during active COVID-19. The CDR3 nucleotides are TGTGCCAGCAGCGTTGGGGGTCTAGCGGAACTCTCCTACGAGCAGTACTTC. Residues: CASSVGGLAELSYEQYF.